This T cell receptor beta chain derives from a study of OX40 agonist ivuxolimab in advanced cancers. Across the study: Three partial responders included one hepatocellular carcinoma patient and two cutaneous melanoma patients.

Patients with a history of autoimmune disease or on systemic immunosuppression were excluded. Using immunoSEQ multiplex PCR, the repertoire was profiled, and TCRdb retains in-frame clones only, with some absent. The repertoire consists of about 160,000 clones, with 94% occurring once and the leading ten covering about 0.3%. This clone occurred once. The antigen remains unidentified. Study observations and caveats: CD8+ T cells were the subset that, on average, had more expanded clones than CD4+. Clonal expansion was seen in CD4+ and CD8+ blood T cells by week 6 at 0.1 to 3.0 mg/kg.

The V gene lost 1 base and the J gene lost 0 bases, with 11 bases spanning the gap. Germline V gene sequence: CDR1 SGHRS, CDR2 YFSETQ. The CDR3 extends over 15 amino acids. V usage is TRBV5-1 and J usage is TRBJ2-7; no clear D. The sequence was collected from an adult with an advanced solid tumor such as melanoma, head and neck, liver or kidney cancer. The material was CD4+ or CD8+ T cells sorted from blood, obtained in a trial of the OX40 agonist ivuxolimab. Here the CDR3 reads CASSLRAQSSYEQYF. The CDR3 DNA follows: TGCGCCAGCAGCTTGAGGGCCCAGAGCTCCTACGAGCAGTACTTC.